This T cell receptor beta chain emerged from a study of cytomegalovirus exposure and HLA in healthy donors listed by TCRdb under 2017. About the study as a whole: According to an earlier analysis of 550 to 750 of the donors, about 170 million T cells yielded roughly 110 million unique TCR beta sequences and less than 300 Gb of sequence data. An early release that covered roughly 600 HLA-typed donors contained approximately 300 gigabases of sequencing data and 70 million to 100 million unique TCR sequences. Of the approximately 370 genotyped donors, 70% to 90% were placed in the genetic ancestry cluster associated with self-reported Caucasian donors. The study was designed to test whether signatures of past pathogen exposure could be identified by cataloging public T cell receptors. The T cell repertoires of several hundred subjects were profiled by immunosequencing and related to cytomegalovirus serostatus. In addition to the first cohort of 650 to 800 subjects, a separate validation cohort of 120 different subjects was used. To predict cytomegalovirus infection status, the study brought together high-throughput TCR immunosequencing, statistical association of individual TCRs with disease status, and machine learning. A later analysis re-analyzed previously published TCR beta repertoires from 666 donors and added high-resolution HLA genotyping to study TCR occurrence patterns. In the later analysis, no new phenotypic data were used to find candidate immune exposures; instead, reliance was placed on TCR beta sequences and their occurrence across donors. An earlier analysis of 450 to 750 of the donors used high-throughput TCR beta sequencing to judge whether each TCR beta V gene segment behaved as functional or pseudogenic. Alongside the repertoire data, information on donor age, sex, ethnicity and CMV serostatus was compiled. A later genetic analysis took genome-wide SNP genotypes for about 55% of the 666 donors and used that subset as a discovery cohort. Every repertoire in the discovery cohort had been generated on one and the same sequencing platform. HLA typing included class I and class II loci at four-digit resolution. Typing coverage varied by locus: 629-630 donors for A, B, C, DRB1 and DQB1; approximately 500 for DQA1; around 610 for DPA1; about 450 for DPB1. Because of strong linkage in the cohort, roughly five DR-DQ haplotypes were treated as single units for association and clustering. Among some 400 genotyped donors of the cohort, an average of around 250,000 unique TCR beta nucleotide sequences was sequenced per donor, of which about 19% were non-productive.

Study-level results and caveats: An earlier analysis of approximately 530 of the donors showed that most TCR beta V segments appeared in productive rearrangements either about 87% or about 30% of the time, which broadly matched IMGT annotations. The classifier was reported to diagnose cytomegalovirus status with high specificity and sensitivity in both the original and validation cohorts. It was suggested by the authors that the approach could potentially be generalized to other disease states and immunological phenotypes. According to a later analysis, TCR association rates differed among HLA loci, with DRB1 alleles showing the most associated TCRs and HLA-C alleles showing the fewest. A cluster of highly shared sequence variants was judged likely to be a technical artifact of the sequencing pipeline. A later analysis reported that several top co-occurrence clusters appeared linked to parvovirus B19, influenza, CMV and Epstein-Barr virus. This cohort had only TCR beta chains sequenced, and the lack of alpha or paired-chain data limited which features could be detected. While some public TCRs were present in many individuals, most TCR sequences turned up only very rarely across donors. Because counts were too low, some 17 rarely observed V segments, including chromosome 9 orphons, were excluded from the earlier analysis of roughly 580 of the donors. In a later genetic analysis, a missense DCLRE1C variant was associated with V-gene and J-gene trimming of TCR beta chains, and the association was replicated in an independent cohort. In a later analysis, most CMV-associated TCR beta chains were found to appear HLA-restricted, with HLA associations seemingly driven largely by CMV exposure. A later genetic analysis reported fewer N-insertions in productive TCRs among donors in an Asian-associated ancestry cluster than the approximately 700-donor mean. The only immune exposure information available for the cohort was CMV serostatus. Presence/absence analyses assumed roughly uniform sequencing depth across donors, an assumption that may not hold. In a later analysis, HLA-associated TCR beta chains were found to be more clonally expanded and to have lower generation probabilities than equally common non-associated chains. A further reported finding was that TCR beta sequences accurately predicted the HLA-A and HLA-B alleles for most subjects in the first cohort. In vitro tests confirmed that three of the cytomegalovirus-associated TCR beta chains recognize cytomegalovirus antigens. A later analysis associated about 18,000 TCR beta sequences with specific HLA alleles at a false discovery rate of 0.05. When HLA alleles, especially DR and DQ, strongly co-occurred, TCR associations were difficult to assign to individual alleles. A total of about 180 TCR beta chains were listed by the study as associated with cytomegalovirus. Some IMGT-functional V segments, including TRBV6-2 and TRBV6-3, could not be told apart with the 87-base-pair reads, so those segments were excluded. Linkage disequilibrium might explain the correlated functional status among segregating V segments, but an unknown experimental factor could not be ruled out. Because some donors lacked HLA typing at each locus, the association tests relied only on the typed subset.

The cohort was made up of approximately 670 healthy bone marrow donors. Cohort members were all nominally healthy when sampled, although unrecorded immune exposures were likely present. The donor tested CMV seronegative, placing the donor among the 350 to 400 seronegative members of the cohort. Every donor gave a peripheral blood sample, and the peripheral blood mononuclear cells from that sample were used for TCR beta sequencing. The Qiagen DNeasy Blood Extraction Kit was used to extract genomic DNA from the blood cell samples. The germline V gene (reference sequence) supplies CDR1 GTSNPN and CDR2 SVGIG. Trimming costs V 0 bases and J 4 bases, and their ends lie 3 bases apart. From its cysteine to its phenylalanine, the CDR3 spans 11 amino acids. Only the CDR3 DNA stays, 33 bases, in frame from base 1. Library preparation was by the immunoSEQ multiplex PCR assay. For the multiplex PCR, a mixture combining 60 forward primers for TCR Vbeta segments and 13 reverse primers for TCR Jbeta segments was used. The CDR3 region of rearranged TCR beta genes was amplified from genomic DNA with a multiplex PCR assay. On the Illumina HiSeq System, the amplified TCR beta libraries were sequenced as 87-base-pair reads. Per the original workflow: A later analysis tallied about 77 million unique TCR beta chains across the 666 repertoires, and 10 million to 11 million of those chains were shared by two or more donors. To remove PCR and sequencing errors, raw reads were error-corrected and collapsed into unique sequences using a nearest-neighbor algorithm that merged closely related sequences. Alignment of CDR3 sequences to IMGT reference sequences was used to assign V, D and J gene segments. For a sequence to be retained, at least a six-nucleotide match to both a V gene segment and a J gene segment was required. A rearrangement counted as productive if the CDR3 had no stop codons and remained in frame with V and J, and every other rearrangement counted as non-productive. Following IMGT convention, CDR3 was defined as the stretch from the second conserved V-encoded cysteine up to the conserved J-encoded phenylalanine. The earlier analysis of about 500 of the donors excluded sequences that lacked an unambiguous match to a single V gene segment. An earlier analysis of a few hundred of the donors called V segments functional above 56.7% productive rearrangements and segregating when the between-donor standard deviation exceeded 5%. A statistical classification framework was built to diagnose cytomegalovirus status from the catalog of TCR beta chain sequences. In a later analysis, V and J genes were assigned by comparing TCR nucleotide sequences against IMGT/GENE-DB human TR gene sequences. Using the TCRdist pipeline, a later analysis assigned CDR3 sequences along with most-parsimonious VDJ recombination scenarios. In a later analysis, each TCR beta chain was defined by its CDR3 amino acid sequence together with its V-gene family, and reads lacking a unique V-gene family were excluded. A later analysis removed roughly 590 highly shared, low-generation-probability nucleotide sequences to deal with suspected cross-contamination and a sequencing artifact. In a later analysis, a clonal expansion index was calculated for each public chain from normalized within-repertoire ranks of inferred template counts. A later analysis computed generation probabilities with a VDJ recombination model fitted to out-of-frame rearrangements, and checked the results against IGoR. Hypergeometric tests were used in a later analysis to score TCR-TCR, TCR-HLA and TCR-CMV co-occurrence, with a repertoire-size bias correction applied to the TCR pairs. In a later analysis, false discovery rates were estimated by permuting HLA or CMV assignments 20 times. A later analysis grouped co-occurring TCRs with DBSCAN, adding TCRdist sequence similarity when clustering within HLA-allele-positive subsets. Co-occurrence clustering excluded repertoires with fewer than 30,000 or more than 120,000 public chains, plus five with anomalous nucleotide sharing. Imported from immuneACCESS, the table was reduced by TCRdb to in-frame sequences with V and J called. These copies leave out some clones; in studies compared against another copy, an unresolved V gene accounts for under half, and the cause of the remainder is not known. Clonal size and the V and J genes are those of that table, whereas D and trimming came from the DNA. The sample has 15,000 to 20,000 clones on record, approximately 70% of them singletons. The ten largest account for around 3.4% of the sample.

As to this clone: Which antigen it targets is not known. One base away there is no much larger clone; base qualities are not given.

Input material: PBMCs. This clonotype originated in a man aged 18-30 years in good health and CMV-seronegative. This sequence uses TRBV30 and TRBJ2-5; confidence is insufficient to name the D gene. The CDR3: CAWSVSETQYF. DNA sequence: TGTGCCTGGAGTGTCTCAGAGACCCAGTACTTC.